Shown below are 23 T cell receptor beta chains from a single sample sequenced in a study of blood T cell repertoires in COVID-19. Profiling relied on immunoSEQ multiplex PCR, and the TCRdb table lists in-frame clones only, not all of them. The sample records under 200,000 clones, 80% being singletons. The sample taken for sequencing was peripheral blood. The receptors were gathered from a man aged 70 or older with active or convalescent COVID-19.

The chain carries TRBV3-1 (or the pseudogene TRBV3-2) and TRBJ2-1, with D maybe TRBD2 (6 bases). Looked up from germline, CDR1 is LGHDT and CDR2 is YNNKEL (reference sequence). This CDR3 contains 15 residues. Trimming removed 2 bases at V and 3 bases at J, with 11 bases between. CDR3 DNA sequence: TGTGCCAGCAGCCAATCGGGAGTATTCTACAATGAGCAGTTCTTC. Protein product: CASSQSGVFYNEQFF.

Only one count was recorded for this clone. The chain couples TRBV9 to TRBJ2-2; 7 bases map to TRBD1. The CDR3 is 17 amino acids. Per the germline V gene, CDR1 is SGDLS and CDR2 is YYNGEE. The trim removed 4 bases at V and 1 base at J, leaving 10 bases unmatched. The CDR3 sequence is CASSLETGTENTGELFF. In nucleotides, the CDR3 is TGTGCCAGCAGCTTGGAAACCGGGACAGAGAACACCGGGGAGCTGTTTTTT.

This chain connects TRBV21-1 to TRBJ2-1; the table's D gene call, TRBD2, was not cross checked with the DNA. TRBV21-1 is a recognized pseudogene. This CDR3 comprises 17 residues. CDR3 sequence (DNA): TGTGCCAGCAGCACTCGACTAGCGGGGGACTTATACAATGAGCAGTTCTTC. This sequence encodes CASSTRLAGDLYNEQFF.

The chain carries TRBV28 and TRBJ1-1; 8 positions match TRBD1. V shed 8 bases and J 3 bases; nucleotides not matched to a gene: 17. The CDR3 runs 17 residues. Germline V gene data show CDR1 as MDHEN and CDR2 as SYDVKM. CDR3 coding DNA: TGTGCCAGCCAGGTCCCGGGACAGGCCATGGGTGACACTGAAGCTTTCTTT. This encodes CASQVPGQAMGDTEAFF.

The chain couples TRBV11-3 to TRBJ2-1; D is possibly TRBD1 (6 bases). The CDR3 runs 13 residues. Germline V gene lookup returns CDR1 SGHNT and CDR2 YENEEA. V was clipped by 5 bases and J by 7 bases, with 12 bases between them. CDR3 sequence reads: CASSGRQANEQFF. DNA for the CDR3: TGTGCCAGCAGCGGACGACAGGCGAATGAGCAGTTCTTC.

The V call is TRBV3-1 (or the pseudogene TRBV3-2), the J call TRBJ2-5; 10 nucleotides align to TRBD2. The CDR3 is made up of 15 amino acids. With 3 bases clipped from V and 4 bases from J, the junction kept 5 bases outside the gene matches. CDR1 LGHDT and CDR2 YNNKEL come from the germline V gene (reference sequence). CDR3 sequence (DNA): TGTGCCAGCAGCCACCAGCGGGGGGGCCTAGAGACCCAGTACTTC. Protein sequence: CASSHQRGGLETQYF.

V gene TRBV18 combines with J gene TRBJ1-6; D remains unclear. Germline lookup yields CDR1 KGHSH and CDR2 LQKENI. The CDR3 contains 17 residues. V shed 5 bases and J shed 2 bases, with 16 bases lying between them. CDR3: CASSSFVGTAYNSPLHF. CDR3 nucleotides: TGTGCCAGCTCATCCTTCGTTGGCACCGCCTATAATTCACCCCTCCACTTT.

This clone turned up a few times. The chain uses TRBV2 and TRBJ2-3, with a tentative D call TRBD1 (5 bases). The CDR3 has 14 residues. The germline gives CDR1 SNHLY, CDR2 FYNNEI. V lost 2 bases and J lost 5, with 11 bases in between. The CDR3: CASSELPGKDTQYF. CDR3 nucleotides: TGTGCCAGCAGTGAACTACCAGGGAAAGATACGCAGTATTTT.

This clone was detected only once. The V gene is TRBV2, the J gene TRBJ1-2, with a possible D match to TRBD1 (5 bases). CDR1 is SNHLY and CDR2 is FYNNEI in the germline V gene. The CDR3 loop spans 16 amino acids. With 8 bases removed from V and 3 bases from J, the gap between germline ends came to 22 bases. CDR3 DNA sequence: TGTGCCAGCCGGGGGGAGGGGCCAACCCGCTACTATGGCTACACCTTC. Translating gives CASRGEGPTRYYGYTF. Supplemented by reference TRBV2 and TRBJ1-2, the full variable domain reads EPEVTQTPSHQVTQMGQEVILRCVPISNHLYFYWYRQILGQKVEFLVSFYNNEISEKSEIFDDQFSVERPDGSNFTLKIRSTKLEDSAMYFCASRGEGPTRYYGYTFGSGTRLTVV.

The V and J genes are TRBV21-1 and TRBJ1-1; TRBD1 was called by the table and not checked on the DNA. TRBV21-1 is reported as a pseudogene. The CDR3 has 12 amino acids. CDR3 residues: CASSPGGRGAFF. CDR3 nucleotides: TGTGCCAGCAGCCCCGGAGGAAGGGGGGCTTTCTTT.

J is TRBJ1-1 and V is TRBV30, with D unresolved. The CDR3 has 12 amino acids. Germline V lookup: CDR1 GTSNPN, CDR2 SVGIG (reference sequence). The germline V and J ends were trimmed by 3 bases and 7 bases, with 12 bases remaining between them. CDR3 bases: TGTGCCTGGAGCGCGTTGTCTGGTGAAGCTTTCTTT. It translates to CAWSALSGEAFF.

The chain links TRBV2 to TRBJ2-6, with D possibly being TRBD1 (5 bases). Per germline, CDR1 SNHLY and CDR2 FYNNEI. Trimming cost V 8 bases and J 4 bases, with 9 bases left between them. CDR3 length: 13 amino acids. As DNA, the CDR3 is TGTGCCAGCCAAGGGGCAGGGGCCAACGTCCTGACTTTC. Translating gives CASQGAGANVLTF.

CDR3 sequence: CASSQQGNSNQPQHF. The CDR3 coding sequence is TGTGCCAGCAGCCAACAGGGAAATAGCAATCAGCCCCAGCATTTT. The chain carries TRBV6-5 and TRBJ1-5; the D gene is possibly TRBD1 (6 bases). Per germline, CDR1 MNHEY and CDR2 SVGAGI. The CDR3 sequence is 15 residues long. V lost 6 bases, J lost 0 bases, and 12 bases lay in between.

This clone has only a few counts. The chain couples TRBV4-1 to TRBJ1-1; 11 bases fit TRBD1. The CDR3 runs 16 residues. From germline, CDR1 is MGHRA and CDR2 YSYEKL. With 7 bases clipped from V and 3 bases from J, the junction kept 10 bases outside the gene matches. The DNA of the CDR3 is TGCGCCAGCACAGCCCCCGGGACAGGGGGGGACACTGAAGCTTTCTTT. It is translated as CASTAPGTGGDTEAFF.

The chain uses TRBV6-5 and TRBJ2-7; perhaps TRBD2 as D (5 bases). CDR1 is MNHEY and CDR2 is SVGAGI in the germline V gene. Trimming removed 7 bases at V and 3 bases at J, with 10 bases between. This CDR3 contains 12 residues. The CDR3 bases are TGTGCCAGCAAGAGGGAAAACTACGAGCAGTACTTC. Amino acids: CASKRENYEQYF.

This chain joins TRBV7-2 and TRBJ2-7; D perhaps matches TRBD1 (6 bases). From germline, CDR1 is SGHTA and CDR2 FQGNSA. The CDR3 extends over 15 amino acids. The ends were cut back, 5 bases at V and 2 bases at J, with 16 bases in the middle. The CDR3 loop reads CASSNQQGGTYEQYF. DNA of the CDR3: TGTGCCAGCAGCAACCAGCAAGGGGGAACCTACGAGCAGTACTTC.

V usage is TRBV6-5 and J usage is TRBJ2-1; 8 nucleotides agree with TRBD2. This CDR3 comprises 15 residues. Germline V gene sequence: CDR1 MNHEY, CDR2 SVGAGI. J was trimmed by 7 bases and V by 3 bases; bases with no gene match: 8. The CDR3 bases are TGTGCCAGCAGTTATGGCGGGGGGCCTAAAAATGAGCAGTTCTTC. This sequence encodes CASSYGGGPKNEQFF.

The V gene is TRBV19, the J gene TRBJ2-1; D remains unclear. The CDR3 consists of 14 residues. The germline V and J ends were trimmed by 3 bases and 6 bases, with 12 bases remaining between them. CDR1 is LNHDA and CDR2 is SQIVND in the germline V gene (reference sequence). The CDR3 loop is CASSILGPGNEQFF. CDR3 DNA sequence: TGTGCCAGTAGTATTTTGGGTCCGGGCAATGAGCAGTTCTTC.

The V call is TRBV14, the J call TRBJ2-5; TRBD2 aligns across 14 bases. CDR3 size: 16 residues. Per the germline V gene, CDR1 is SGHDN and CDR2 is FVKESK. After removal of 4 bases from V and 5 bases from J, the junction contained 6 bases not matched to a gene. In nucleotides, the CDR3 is TGTGCCAGCAGCCCCGGGACTAGCGGGGGAGGGGAGACCCAGTACTTC. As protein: CASSPGTSGGGETQYF.

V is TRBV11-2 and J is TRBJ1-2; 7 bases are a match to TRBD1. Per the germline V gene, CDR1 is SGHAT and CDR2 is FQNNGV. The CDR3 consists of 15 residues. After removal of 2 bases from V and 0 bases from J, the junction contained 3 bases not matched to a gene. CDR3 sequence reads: CASSLMQGANYGYTF. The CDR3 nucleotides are TGTGCCAGCAGCTTAATGCAGGGGGCTAACTATGGCTACACCTTC.

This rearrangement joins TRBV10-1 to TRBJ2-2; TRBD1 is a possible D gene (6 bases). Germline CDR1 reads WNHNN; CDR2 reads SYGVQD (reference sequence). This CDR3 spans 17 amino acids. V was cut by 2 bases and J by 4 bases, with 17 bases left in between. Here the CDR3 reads CASSERTSGVVTGELFF. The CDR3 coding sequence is TGCGCCAGCAGTGAGCGGACCTCAGGGGTTGTCACCGGGGAGCTGTTTTTT.

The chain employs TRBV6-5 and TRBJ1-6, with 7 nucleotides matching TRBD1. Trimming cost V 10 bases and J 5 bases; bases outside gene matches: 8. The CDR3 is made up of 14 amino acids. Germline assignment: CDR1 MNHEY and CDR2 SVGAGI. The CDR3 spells CATTGTANNSPLHF. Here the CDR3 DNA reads TGTGCCACGACCGGGACAGCAAATAATTCACCCCTCCACTTT.

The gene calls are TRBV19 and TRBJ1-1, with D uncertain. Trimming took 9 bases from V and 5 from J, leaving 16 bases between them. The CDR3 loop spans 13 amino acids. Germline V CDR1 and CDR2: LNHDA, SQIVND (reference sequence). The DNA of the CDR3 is TGTGCCAGCCGCAGTCCGGGTTGGACTGAAGCTTTCTTT. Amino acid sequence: CASRSPGWTEAFF.